The present entry profiles one T cell receptor (beta chain) with its context. The sample comes from a study of T cell changes during pregnancy in multiple sclerosis. Assay: immunoSEQ multiplex PCR; the TCRdb copy retains only in-frame clones and omits some. The sample lists about 94,000 clones; 94% were seen once. This TCR came from a female donor with multiple sclerosis, enrolled in a pregnancy study. Source: peripheral blood, taken in the third trimester of pregnancy.

CDR3 sequence reads: CASIMAGALYGYTF. The CDR3 DNA reads TGTGCCAGTATTATGGCAGGGGCCCTCTATGGCTACACCTTC. The rearrangement links TRBV19 to TRBJ1-2, with D perhaps TRBD1 (6 bases). The CDR3 loop spans 14 amino acids. The germline V gene encodes CDR1 LNHDA and CDR2 SQIVND (reference sequence). V dropped 7 bases and J dropped 4 bases, with 16 bases sitting between them.